This T cell receptor beta chain came from a study of cytomegalovirus exposure and HLA in healthy donors. The study, taken as a whole, reports: A later analysis showed TCR association rates differing by HLA locus, peaking at DRB1 and lowest at HLA-C.

V dropped 0 bases and J dropped 2 bases, with 14 bases sitting between them. Germline CDR1 is SGDLS and CDR2 is YYNGEE. The CDR3 covers 16 residues. When sampled, the donors appeared nominally healthy, though they likely had unrecorded immune exposures. Of note for this clone: The antigen is unknown.

PCR used 60 Vbeta primers and 13 Jbeta primers. Original data processing: Around 80 million unique TCR beta chains, about 11 million of them shared, were counted by a later analysis. TCRdb keeps only in-frame clones here, not all; method: immunoSEQ multiplex PCR. V and J calls and clone size follow that table, whereas D and trimming were derived from the DNA. The table records some 130,000 clones, 70% to 80% of them present only once. Sequencing was done on a sample of PBMCs. The source of this sequence is a man aged 25 to 40 in good health and CMV-seronegative. The chain is built from TRBV9 and TRBJ2-5, with D unresolved. CDR3 in amino acids: CASSVGVAGLQETQYF. The CDR3 DNA reads as TGTGCCAGCAGCGTAGGTGTCGCAGGTCTTCAAGAGACCCAGTACTTC.